This T cell receptor (beta chain) was obtained from a study of T cells in Graves' hyperthyroidism and ophthalmopathy. This clonotype was seen only a few times. The CDR3 has 12 residues. V dropped 3 bases and J dropped 13 bases, with 15 bases sitting between them. Germline-derived CDR1 and CDR2 are SGHDN and FVKESK. Amplified regions were TCR beta CDR3 sequences from RNA transcripts. The HTBI primer set served for first-round RT-PCR of the TCR CDR3. TCRdb used MiXCR to reprocess the multiplex PCR reads, holding one entry per CDR3 protein. The sample includes over 450,000 distinct CDR3 sequences, about 15% seen only once; the top ten take approximately 15%.

Material: blood. This receptor was identified in a young woman with Graves' ophthalmopathy. The chain combines TRBV14 with TRBJ1-1; unclear D gene. CDR3 bases: TGTGCCAGCAGCCACGGGCTCCCCCCGCTTTTCTTT. Translation: CASSHGLPPLFF.